This T cell receptor beta chain was sequenced in a study of blood T cell repertoires in COVID-19. CDR1 is SGHRS, CDR2 YFSETQ, per germline. The V gene end was trimmed by 4 bases and the J gene end by 4 bases; junction bases not matched to a gene: 5. The CDR3 length is 14 residues. Sequencing used immunoSEQ multiplex PCR; TCRdb keeps in-frame clones, though not all of them. The table records roughly 250,000 clones, more than 80% of them present only once. This TCR was recovered from a middle-aged woman with acute or convalescent COVID-19. Material: peripheral blood. The rearrangement uses TRBV5-1 and TRBJ1-3, with 7 bases aligning to TRBD1. The CDR3 spells CASSRTQGGNTIYF. The DNA for the CDR3 is TGCGCCAGCAGCCGCACACAGGGGGGAAACACCATATATTTT.